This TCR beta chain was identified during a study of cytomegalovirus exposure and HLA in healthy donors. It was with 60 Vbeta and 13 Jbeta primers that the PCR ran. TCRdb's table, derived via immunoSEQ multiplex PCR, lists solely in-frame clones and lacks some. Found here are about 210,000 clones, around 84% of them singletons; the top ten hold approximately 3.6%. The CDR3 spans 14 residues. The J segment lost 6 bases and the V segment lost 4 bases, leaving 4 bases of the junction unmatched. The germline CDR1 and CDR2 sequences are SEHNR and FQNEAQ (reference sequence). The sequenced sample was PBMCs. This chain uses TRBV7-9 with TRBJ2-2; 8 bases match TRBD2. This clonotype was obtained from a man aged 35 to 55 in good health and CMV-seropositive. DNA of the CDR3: TGTGCCAGCAGCTCCCCGGGAGGGGCCGGGGAGCTGTTTTTT. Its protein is CASSSPGGAGELFF. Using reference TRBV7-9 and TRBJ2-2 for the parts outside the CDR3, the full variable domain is DTGVSQNPRHKITKRGQNVTFRCDPISEHNRLYWYRQTLGQGPEFLTYFQNEAQLEKSRLLSDRFSAERPKGSFSTLEIQRTEQGDSAMYLCASSSPGGAGELFFGEGSRLTVL.